What follows are 12 T cell receptor beta chains derived from one specimen sequenced in a study of cytomegalovirus exposure and HLA in healthy donors. PCR amplification relied on 60 Vbeta primers (plus 13 Jbeta primers). The assay was immunoSEQ multiplex PCR, and TCRdb's table has in-frame clones only and misses some. The sample records around 130,000 clones, over 70% being singletons. Sequenced material: PBMCs. These receptors were obtained from a woman between 35 and 50 years old in good health and CMV-seropositive.

As for this clone: A read error may produce the germline difference seen at one junction end. This chain uses TRBV7-3 with TRBJ2-7; 8 nucleotides line up with TRBD2. This CDR3 comprises 14 residues. Per germline, CDR1 SGHTA and CDR2 FQGTGA. The CDR3 is CSSSSPGLGYEQYF. The CDR3 DNA sequence: TGTTCCAGCAGCTCTCCGGGACTAGGGTACGAGCAGTACTTC.

This clone was detected once. V is TRBV7-2 and J is TRBJ2-7, with D hard to call. CDR3 length equals 16 residues. Per germline, CDR1 SGHTA and CDR2 FQGNSA. V was pared by 3 bases and J by 2 bases, with 17 bases between. Here the CDR3 reads CASSFSPLEPPYEQYF. The CDR3 DNA reads as TGTGCCAGCAGCTTTTCCCCCCTGGAGCCCCCCTACGAGCAGTACTTC.

This clone was seen a few times. The chain combines TRBV28 with TRBJ1-3, with a tentative D call TRBD1 (5 bases). The germline gives CDR1 MDHEN, CDR2 SYDVKM. V lost 6 bases and J 0 bases, leaving 9 bases between the germline ends. This CDR3 has 14 residues. The CDR3 reads CASRTASSGNTIYF. CDR3 bases: TGTGCCAGCAGGACAGCGAGCTCTGGAAACACCATATATTTT.

The chain's CDR3 is CASSLMWQGNYGYTF. CDR3 sequence (DNA): TGTGCCAGCAGTTTAATGTGGCAGGGTAACTATGGCTACACCTTC. The chain carries TRBV27 and TRBJ1-2; TRBD1 might be the D (5 bases). The CDR3 loop spans 15 amino acids. The V end lost 2 bases, the J end lost 1 base, and 11 bases lay between the germline ends. The germline gives CDR1 MNHEY, CDR2 SMNVEV (reference sequence).

The CDR3, as DNA: TGTGCCAGCAGCCAGGGGGCAGGACCCTCTAAGGGGGAGCAGTTCTTC. Its translation: CASSQGAGPSKGEQFF. The gene calls are TRBV11-2 and TRBJ2-1; 8 bases map to TRBD1. Trimming cost V 5 bases and J 10 bases; bases outside gene matches: 16. The CDR3 is 16 amino acids. In germline, CDR1 is SGHAT, CDR2 FQNNGV.

This rearrangement joins TRBV29-1 to TRBJ1-2; 8 bases agree with TRBD1. V lost 3 bases and J lost 7; bases outside the gene matches: 4. The CDR3 runs 12 residues. Germline V lookup: CDR1 SQVTM, CDR2 ANQGSEA. DNA for the CDR3: TGCAGCGTTGACTACAGGGGGTCTGGCTACACCTTC. Protein: CSVDYRGSGYTF.

This clone was observed a few times. The chain links TRBV2 to TRBJ2-5; 8 bases map to TRBD1. This CDR3 is 16 amino acids long. V lost 5 bases to trimming and J lost 0 bases; unmatched junction nucleotides: 8. Germline loops: CDR1 SNHLY, CDR2 FYNNEI. The CDR3 spells CASSRRTGLYQETQYF. As DNA, the CDR3 is TGTGCCAGCAGTCGGAGGACAGGGCTGTACCAAGAGACCCAGTACTTC.

The chain links TRBV7-2 to TRBJ2-5; 15 bases agree with TRBD2. The CDR3 extends over 16 amino acids. From germline, CDR1 is SGHTA and CDR2 FQGNSA. After removal of 5 bases from V and 2 bases from J, the junction contained 3 bases not matched to a gene. The CDR3: CASSRTSGGEQETQYF. CDR3 bases: TGTGCCAGCAGCCGGACTAGCGGGGGGGAACAAGAGACCCAGTACTTC.

The chain links TRBV7-9 to TRBJ1-3; a weak D match, TRBD1 (6 bases). In germline, CDR1 is SEHNR, CDR2 FQNEAQ (reference sequence). The ends were cut back, 0 bases at V and 4 bases at J, with 10 bases in the middle. CDR3 length equals 15 residues. In nucleotides, the CDR3 is TGTGCCAGCAGCTTAGCCCGGACAGCAGGAAACACCATATATTTT. It translates to CASSLARTAGNTIYF.

The V and J genes are TRBV21-1 and TRBJ1-4. TRBV21-1 is termed a pseudogene. The CDR3 totals 15 residues. In DNA, the CDR3 is TGTGCCAGCAGCGAGACGGCGGGGGAGAGTGAAAAACTGTTTTTT. This encodes CASSETAGESEKLFF.

The chain is built from TRBV30 and TRBJ2-7; 9 bases align to TRBD2. V shed 1 base, J shed 2 bases, and the junction held 12 bases outside the gene matches. Germline loops: CDR1 GTSNPN, CDR2 SVGIG (reference sequence). The CDR3 contains 17 residues. As DNA, the CDR3 is TGTGCCTGGAGTGGAGAAGCGGGAGGACCGTTTACCTACGAGCAGTACTTC. Protein: CAWSGEAGGPFTYEQYF.

This clone appeared a few times. The chain links TRBV5-4 to TRBJ1-2, with D perhaps matching TRBD1 (6 bases). V was cut by 2 bases and J by 7 bases, with 12 bases left in between. CDR3 size: 13 residues. Germline values: CDR1 SGHNT, CDR2 YYREEE (reference sequence). CDR3 loop: CASSFPGAAGYTF. CDR3 sequence (DNA): TGTGCCAGCAGCTTCCCAGGGGCGGCTGGCTACACCTTC.